The rows below give T cell receptor beta chains drawn from one sample of a study of long-term antiretroviral therapy in people with HIV. Method: immunoSEQ multiplex PCR; TCRdb's copy keeps in-frame clones and lacks some. The sample includes about 23,000 clones, roughly 82% of them seen just once. The sample was unsorted PBMCs, taken 0.3 years after starting antiretroviral therapy. The receptors shown here come from a man aged 50 to 59 with HIV. Both conserved end residues are part of each CDR3. D genes are given only for firm matches. The size field is filled for only some rows; it gives once, few, many or a size class.

>TRBJ1-1|NA|NA|TRBV5-1
TGCGCCAGCAGCTTGGAGACAGGCCTCGGAGCTTTCTTT
CASSLETGLGAFF
>TRBJ2-3|NA|NA|TRBV30
TGTGCCTGGAGGGACAGAAGATTCACAGATACGCAGTATTTT
CAWRDRRFTDTQYF
>TRBJ2-5|NA|NA|TRBV28
TGTGCCAGCAGTTTTCCAGGGGAAGAGACCCAGTACTTC
CASSFPGEETQYF
>TRBJ2-3|NA|NA|TRBV7-9
TGTGCCAGCGGTCACTTCCCCTACCTGGGGGCAGGGTTTGCAGATACGCAGTATTTT
CASGHFPYLGAGFADTQYF
>TRBJ2-1|TRBD2|once|TRBV4-3
TGCGCCAGCAGCCAAGTGTTTAGCGGGGGGGCCGATGAGCAGTTCTTC
CASSQVFSGGADEQFF
>TRBJ2-1|NA|NA|TRBV6-1
TGTGCCAGCAGTGCTTCCGAGACAGCAACGTACAATGAGCAGTTCTTC
CASSASETATYNEQFF
>TRBJ1-4|NA|NA|TRBV18
TGTGCCAGCTCACCATCGGAGGGAGGAGGTGAAAAACTGTTTTTT
CASSPSEGGGEKLFF
>TRBJ2-1|NA|NA|TRBV28
TGTGCCAGCAGTAACCTGGCGGGCAATGAGCAGTTCTTC
CASSNLAGNEQFF
>TRBJ1-1|NA|NA|TRBV2
TGTGCCAGCAGGTCAGCGGGGGTGGCTTTCTTT
CASRSAGVAFF
>TRBJ1-2|TRBD1|NA|TRBV4-3
TGCGCCAGCAGCCTCCTGACAGGGGGCCTATATGGCTACACCTTC
CASSLLTGGLYGYTF
>TRBJ2-1|TRBD2|once|TRBV2
TGTGCCAGCAAGGGGTCTAGCGGGGACAATGAGCAGTTCTTC
CASKGSSGDNEQFF
>TRBJ2-3|TRBD2|NA|TRBV7-9
TGTGCCAGCAGGGGGGCAGCGGGAGTACCAGATACGCAGTATTTT
CASRGAAGVPDTQYF
>TRBJ2-1|NA|once|TRBV7-9
TGTGCCAGCACCAGCCCCTACAATGAGCAGTTCTTC
CASTSPYNEQFF
>TRBJ1-4|NA|once|TRBV11-3
TGTGCCAGCAGCCCCAGGGTTACCCTAGAAAAACTGTTTTTT
CASSPRVTLEKLFF
>TRBJ2-7|NA|NA|TRBV7-9
TGTGCCAGCAGCCCCGCCGGTCCCTACGAGCAGTACTTC
CASSPAGPYEQYF
>TRBJ1-2|NA|NA|TRBV10-3
TGTGCCATCAGTGAGGACATGGATGGCTACACCTTC
CAISEDMDGYTF
>TRBJ2-5|NA|NA|TRBV10-2
TGCGCCAGCAAGGAGGGGGCCTATCCTCAAGAGACCCAGTACTTC
CASKEGAYPQETQYF
>TRBJ1-1|NA|once|TRBV28
TGTGCCAGCAGCCAAGAATCCCGGGGCCCCAACACTGAAGCTTTCTTT
CASSQESRGPNTEAFF
>TRBJ1-2|NA|NA|TRBV29-1
TGCAGCGTGGCGGTGGCTTCGCACTATGGCTACACCTTC
CSVAVASHYGYTF
>TRBJ2-4|NA|NA|TRBV5-4
TGTGCCAGCAGCTTAGGAGCGAGCGCCAAAAACATTCAGTACTTC
CASSLGASAKNIQYF
>TRBJ2-7|NA|NA|TRBV10-3
TGTGCCATCAGTGAGTCGAGGGCAGCCTACGAGCAGTACTTC
CAISESRAAYEQYF
>TRBJ1-2|NA|NA|TRBV28
TGTGCCAGCAGAACCACAGGGATCGCTACTAATAACTATGGCTACACCTTC
CASRTTGIATNNYGYTF
>TRBJ2-1|NA|NA|TRBV6-5
TGTGCCAGCAGTTCCCGGGGTAGCGGCAATGAGCAGTTCTTC
CASSSRGSGNEQFF
>TRBJ2-1|NA|NA|TRBV9
TGTGCCAGCAGCGTAGCCGGACAGACATACAATGAGCAGTTCTTC
CASSVAGQTYNEQFF
>TRBJ2-7|NA|NA|TRBV19
TGTGCCAGTAGCTTCGGGCCGCCCTACGAGCAGTACTTC
CASSFGPPYEQYF
>TRBJ2-6|NA|once|TRBV4-1
TGCGCCAGCAGCCAAGCAGGGGCCACCTCTGGGGCCAACGTCCTGACTTTC
CASSQAGATSGANVLTF
>TRBJ2-1|TRBD2|NA|TRBV6-5
TGTGCCAGCAGGGGGACTAGCTTAGGGCACAATGAGCAGTTCTTC
CASRGTSLGHNEQFF
>TRBJ2-3|NA|few|TRBV7-9
TGTGCCAGCAGCTTAGGCGCAGATACGCAGTATTTT
CASSLGADTQYF
>TRBJ2-1|TRBD1|few|TRBV19
TGTGCCAGTAGTACGACAGGGGGCCCCTACAATGAGCAGTTCTTC
CASSTTGGPYNEQFF
>TRBJ1-2|TRBD1|few|TRBV7-2
TGTGCCAGCAGCTTAGGGGGACAGGGTAACTATGGCTACACCTTC
CASSLGGQGNYGYTF
>TRBJ1-1|TRBD1|NA|TRBV10-1
TGCGCCAGCTCGACAGGGATGAACACTGAAGCTTTCTTT
CASSTGMNTEAFF
>TRBJ2-1|TRBD1|NA|TRBV28
TGTGCCATCCTCGACAGGGCCTTCTACAATGAGCAGTTCTTC
CAILDRAFYNEQFF
>TRBJ2-3|NA|NA|TRBV7-9
TGTGCCAGCAGCTTTCCGCAGGGCAACACAGATACGCAGTATTTT
CASSFPQGNTDTQYF
>TRBJ1-1|NA|once|TRBV7-2
TGTGCCAGCAGCCCATCTGCGGGGGCTCAGGGTGAAGCTTTCTTT
CASSPSAGAQGEAFF
>TRBJ2-5|NA|NA|TRBV14
TGTGCCAGCAGCCAATCCAGGGGATTGCAAGAGACCCAGTACTTC
CASSQSRGLQETQYF
>TRBJ2-7|TRBD2|NA|TRBV5-1
TGCGCCAGCAGCTCTAGCGGAAACTCCTACGAGCAGTACTTC
CASSSSGNSYEQYF
>TRBJ1-2|TRBD1|NA|TRBV7-2
TGTGCCAGCAGCTTAGGACAGGGGAGCTATGGCTACACCTTC
CASSLGQGSYGYTF
>TRBJ2-3|NA|NA|TRBV4-3
TGCGCCAGCAGCCAAGAAGGCGATCCGTGGGACACGCAGTATTTT
CASSQEGDPWDTQYF
>TRBJ1-1|TRBD1|NA|TRBV29-1
TGCAGCTTTAGGGACAGGGGGAACACTGAAGCTTTCTTT
CSFRDRGNTEAFF
>TRBJ2-1|TRBD2|NA|TRBV15
TGTGCCACCAGCAGAGAGGGACTAGCGGACCACAATGAGCAGTTCTTC
CATSREGLADHNEQFF
>TRBJ1-2|TRBD1|NA|TRBV30
TGTGCCTGGAGTACAATACAGGGGAATGCTAACTATGGCTACACCTTC
CAWSTIQGNANYGYTF
>TRBJ1-5|NA|once|TRBV23-1
TGCGCCAGCAGTCAATCGACCAGATGGGCGGATAGCAATCAGCCCCAGCATTTT
CASSQSTRWADSNQPQHF
>TRBJ2-1|NA|NA|TRBV29-1
TGCAGCGTTGGCTACAATGAGCAGTTCTTC
CSVGYNEQFF
>TRBJ2-7|NA|NA|TRBV28
TGTGCCAGCAGCGAACAGGGACCCTACGAGCAGTACTTC
CASSEQGPYEQYF
>TRBJ2-7|NA|NA|TRBV14
TGTGCCAGCAGCCAAATCGACGACTACGAGCAGTACTTC
CASSQIDDYEQYF